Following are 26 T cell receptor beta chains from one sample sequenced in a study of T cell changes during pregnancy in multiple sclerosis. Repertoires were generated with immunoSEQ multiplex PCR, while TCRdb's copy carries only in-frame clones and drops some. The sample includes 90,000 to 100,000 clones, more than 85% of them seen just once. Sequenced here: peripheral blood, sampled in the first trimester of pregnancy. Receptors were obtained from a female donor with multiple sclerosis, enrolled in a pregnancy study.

The CDR3 region is CASSFIGLAGPQSGELFF. CDR3 coding DNA: TGTGCCAGCAGCTTCATAGGACTAGCGGGACCACAGTCCGGGGAGCTGTTTTTT. The chain uses TRBV13 and TRBJ2-2; 12 bases map to TRBD2. Germline V gene data show CDR1 as PRHDT and CDR2 as FYEKMQ (reference sequence). CDR3 length: 18 amino acids. V gave up 3 bases and J gave up 6 bases; unmatched junction bases: 11.

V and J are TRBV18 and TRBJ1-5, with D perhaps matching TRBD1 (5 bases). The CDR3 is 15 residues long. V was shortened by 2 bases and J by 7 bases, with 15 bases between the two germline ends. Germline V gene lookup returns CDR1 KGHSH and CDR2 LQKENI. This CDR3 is CASSPWEGSGQPQHF. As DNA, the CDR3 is TGTGCCAGCTCACCATGGGAGGGTTCAGGGCAGCCCCAGCATTTT.

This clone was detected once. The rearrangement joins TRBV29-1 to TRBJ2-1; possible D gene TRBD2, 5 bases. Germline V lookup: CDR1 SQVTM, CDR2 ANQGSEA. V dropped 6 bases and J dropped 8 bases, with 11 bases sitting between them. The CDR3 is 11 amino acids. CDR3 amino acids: CSVGTSYEQFF. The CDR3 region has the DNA TGCAGCGTCGGAACTAGTTATGAGCAGTTCTTC.

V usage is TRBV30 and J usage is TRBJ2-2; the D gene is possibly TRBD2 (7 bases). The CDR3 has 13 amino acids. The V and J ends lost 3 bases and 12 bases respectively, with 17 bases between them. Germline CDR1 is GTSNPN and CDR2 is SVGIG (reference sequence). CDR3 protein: CAWRAGSGQKLFF. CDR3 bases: TGTGCCTGGAGAGCGGGGTCTGGACAGAAGCTGTTTTTT. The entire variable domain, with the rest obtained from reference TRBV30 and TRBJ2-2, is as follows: SQTIHQWPATLVQPVGSPLSLECTVEGTSNPNLYWYRQAAGRGLQLLFYSVGIGQISSEVPQNLSASRPQDRQFILSSKKLLLSDSGFYLCAWRAGSGQKLFFGEGSRLTVL.

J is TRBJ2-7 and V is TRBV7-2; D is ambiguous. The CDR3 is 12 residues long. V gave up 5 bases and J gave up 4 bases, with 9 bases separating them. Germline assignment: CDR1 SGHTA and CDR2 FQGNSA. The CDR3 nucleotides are TGTGCCAGCAGCCCCGGCGGATACGAGCAGTACTTC. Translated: CASSPGGYEQYF.

The CDR3 DNA reads as TGTGCCAGCAGCCCCCCCGCTGGGGCCAACGTCCTGACTTTC. This sequence encodes CASSPPAGANVLTF. This chain joins TRBV9 and TRBJ2-6; D is unclear. The germline V gene has CDR1 SGDLS and CDR2 YYNGEE. The V and J ends lost 4 bases and 2 bases respectively, with 7 bases between them. This CDR3 spans 14 amino acids.

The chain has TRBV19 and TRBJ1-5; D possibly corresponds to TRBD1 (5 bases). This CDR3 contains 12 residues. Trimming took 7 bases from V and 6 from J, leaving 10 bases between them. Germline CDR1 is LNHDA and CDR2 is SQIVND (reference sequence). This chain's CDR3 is CASNQGLQPQHF. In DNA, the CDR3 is TGTGCCAGTAATCAGGGACTTCAGCCCCAGCATTTT.

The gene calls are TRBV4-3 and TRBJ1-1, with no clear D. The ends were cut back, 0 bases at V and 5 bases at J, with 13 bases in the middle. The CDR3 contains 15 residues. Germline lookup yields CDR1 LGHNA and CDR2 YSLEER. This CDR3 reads CASSQDIRYLTEAFF. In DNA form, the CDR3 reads TGCGCCAGCAGCCAAGATATACGGTATTTGACTGAAGCTTTCTTT.

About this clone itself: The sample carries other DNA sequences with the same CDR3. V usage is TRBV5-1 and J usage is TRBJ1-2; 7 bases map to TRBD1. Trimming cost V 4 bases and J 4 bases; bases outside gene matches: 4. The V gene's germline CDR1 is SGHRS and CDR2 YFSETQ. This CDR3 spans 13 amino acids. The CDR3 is CASSPDRTYGYTF. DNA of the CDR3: TGCGCCAGCAGCCCGGACAGGACCTATGGCTACACCTTC.

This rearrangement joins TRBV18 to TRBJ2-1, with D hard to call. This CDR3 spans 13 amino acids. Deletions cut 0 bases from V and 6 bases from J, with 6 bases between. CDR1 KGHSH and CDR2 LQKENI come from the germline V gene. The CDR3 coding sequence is TGTGCCAGCTCACCACCCGGTGGCAATGAGCAGTTCTTC. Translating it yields CASSPPGGNEQFF.

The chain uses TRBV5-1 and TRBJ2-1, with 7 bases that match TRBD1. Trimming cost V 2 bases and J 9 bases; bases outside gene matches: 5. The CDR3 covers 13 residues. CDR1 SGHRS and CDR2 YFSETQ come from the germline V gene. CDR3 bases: TGCGCCAGCAGCTTAGAACCAGGGGGTGAGCAGTTCTTC. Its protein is CASSLEPGGEQFF.

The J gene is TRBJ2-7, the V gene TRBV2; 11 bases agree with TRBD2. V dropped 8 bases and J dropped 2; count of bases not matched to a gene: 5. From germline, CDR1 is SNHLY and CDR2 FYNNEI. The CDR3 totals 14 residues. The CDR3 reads CASLLAGGPYEQYF. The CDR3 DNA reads TGTGCCAGCCTCCTAGCGGGAGGCCCCTACGAGCAGTACTTC.

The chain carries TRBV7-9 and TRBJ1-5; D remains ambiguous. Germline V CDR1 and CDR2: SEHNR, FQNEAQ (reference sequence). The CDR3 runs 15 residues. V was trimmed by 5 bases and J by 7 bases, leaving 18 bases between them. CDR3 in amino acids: CASSTAGRSQQPQHF. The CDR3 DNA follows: TGTGCCAGCAGCACGGCGGGCAGGAGCCAACAGCCCCAGCATTTT.

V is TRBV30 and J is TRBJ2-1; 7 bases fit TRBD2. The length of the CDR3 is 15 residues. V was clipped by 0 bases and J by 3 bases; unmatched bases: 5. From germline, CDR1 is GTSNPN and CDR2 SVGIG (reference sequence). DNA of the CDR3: TGTGCCTGGAGTGTTAAGTGGGAGGGCTACAATGAGCAGTTCTTC. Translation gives CAWSVKWEGYNEQFF.

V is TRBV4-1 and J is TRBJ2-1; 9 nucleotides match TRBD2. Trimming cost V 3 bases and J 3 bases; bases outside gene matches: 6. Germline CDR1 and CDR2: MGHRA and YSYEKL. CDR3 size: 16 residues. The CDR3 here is CASSHPSGASYNEQFF. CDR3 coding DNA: TGCGCCAGCAGCCACCCTAGCGGGGCCAGCTACAATGAGCAGTTCTTC.

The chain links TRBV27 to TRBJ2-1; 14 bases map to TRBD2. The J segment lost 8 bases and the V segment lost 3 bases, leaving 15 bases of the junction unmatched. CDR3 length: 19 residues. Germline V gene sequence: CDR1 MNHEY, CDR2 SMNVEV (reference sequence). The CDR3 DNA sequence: TGTGCCAGCAGTTTTTTCGCGGGACTAGCGGGAGAGACTGCCGATGAGCAGTTCTTC. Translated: CASSFFAGLAGETADEQFF.

The CDR3 DNA follows: TGTGCCAGCAGTTTCTCGGACAGGGGGCTATATGGCTACACCTTC. The encoded protein is CASSFSDRGLYGYTF. The rearrangement joins TRBV28 to TRBJ1-2; TRBD1 aligns across 11 bases. J lost 5 bases, V lost 3 bases, and 5 bases had no gene match. This CDR3 is 15 amino acids long. CDR1 is MDHEN and CDR2 is SYDVKM in the germline V gene.

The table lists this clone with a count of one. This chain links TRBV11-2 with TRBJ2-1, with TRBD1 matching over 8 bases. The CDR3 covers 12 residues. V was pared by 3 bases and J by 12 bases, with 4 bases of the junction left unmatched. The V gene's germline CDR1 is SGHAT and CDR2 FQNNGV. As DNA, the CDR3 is TGTGCCAGCAGCTTGGGACAGGTCACGCAGTTCTTC. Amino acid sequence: CASSLGQVTQFF.

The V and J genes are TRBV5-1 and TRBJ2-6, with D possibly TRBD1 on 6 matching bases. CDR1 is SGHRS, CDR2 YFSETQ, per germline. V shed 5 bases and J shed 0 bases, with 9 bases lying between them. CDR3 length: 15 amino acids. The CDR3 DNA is TGCGCCAGCAGGCGACAGGACTCTGGGGCCAACGTCCTGACTTTC. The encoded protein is CASRRQDSGANVLTF.

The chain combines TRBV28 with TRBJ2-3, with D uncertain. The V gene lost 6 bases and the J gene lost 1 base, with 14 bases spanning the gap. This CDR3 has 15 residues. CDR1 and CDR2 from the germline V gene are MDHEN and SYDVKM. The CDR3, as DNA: TGTGCCAGCAGACCTCACATGGTTGGCACAGATACGCAGTATTTT. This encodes CASRPHMVGTDTQYF.

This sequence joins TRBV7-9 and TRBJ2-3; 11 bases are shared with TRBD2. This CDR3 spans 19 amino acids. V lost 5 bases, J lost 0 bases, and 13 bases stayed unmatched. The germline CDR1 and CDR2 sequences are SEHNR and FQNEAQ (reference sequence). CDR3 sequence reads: CASSITRLAGPSSTDTQYF. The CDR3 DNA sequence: TGTGCCAGCAGCATCACCCGACTAGCGGGACCCTCTAGCACAGATACGCAGTATTTT.

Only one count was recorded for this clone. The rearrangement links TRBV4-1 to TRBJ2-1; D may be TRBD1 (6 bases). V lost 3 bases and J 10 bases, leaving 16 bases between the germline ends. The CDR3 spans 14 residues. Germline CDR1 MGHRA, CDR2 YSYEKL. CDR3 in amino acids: CASSQGQTLAEQFF. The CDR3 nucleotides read TGCGCCAGCAGCCAGGGACAAACGCTTGCAGAGCAGTTCTTC.

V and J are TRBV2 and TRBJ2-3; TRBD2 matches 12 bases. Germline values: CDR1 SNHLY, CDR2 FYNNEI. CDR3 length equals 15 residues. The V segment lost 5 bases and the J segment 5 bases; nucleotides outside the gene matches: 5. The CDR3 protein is CASSKTSGGGDTQYF. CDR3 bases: TGTGCCAGCAGTAAGACTAGCGGGGGTGGAGATACGCAGTATTTT. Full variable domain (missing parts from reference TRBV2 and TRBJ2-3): EPEVTQTPSHQVTQMGQEVILRCVPISNHLYFYWYRQILGQKVEFLVSFYNNEISEKSEIFDDQFSVERPDGSNFTLKIRSTKLEDSAMYFCASSKTSGGGDTQYFGPGTRLTVL.

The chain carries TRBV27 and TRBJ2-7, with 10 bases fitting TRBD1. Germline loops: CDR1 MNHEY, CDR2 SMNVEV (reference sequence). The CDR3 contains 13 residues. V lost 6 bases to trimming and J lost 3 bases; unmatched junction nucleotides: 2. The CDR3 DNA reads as TGTGCCAGCAGCGGGGACAGGGGCTACGAGCAGTACTTC. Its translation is CASSGDRGYEQYF.

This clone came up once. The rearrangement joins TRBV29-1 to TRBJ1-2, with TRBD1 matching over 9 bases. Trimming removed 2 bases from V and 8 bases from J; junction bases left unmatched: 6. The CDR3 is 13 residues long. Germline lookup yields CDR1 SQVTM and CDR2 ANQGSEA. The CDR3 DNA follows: TGCAGCGTTGAACTGGGACAGGGCGGAGGCTACACCTTC. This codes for CSVELGQGGGYTF.

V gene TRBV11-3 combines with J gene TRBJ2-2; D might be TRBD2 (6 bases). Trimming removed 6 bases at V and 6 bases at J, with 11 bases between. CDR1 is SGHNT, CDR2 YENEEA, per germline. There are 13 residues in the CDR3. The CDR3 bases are TGTGCCAGCAGTGGGCGGGGATCCGGGGAGCTGTTTTTT. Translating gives CASSGRGSGELFF.